These 19 T cell receptor beta chains came from one sample sequenced in a study of T cells after yellow fever vaccination. TCRdb called the 5' RACE reads again in MiXCR, with one record for every CDR3 protein. The sample includes more than 120,000 distinct CDR3 sequences, 7.7% seen only once; the top ten take less than 0.95%. This material consisted of CD4+ T cells sorted from PBMCs, taken 5 days after the yellow fever booster vaccination. These receptors all come from a man aged 30 to 39 who received the YFV17D yellow fever vaccine.

The rearrangement joins TRBV5-1 to TRBJ1-2; no firm D call. The V gene's germline CDR1 is SGHRS and CDR2 YFSETQ. This CDR3 has 12 residues. Trimming took off 0 bases at V and 7 bases at J, with 7 bases between the two ends. CDR3 bases: TGCGCCAGCAGCTTGGAATGGGGTGGCTACACCTTC. Protein product: CASSLEWGGYTF.

This clonotype was counted once. The V and J genes are TRBV20-1 and TRBJ2-7, with D possibly called TRBD1 or TRBD2 (5 bases each). Trimming shortened V by 5 bases and J by 3 bases, and 14 bases separated the two germline ends. This CDR3 has 13 residues. From germline, CDR1 is DFQATT and CDR2 SNEGSKA (reference sequence). CDR3 bases: TGCAGTGCTTCCCAGGGAGTGGGCTACGAGCAGTACTTC. The encoded protein is CSASQGVGYEQYF.

This clonotype was counted many times. This chain joins TRBV7-9 and TRBJ2-1, with 7 bases that match TRBD2. J was trimmed by 4 bases and V by 5 bases; bases with no gene match: 11. Germline V CDR1 and CDR2: SEHNR, FQNEAQ (reference sequence). The CDR3 length is 16 residues. The CDR3 here is CASSTEREIKYNEQFF. The CDR3 DNA reads TGTGCCAGCAGCACCGAGCGGGAAATAAAGTACAATGAGCAGTTCTTC. The variable domain in full, completed from reference TRBV7-9 and TRBJ2-1, reads DTGVSQNPRHKITKRGQNVTFRCDPISEHNRLYWYRQTLGQGPEFLTYFQNEAQLEKSRLLSDRFSAERPKGSFSTLEIQRTEQGDSAMYLCASSTEREIKYNEQFFGPGTRLTVL.

In its sample, this clonotype was seen a few times. This sequence joins TRBV7-2 and TRBJ2-7; D remains ambiguous. This CDR3 region has 12 residues. Germline CDR1 is SGHTA and CDR2 is FQGNSA. Trimming pared 8 bases from V and 2 bases from J, leaving 10 bases between. The CDR3 is CASGARPYEQYF. In DNA form, the CDR3 reads TGTGCCAGCGGAGCTAGACCCTACGAGCAGTACTTC.

At least ten counts were recorded for this clonotype. The chain has TRBV7-9 and TRBJ2-5; D unresolved. From germline, CDR1 is SEHNR and CDR2 FQNEAQ (reference sequence). Deletions cut 4 bases from V and 3 bases from J, with 3 bases between. The length of the CDR3 is 11 residues. The CDR3 nucleotides read TGTGCCAGCAGCTGGGAAGAGACCCAGTACTTC. The encoded protein is CASSWEETQYF.

This clonotype occurred many times. The chain couples TRBV6-5 to TRBJ2-7, with 10 positions matching TRBD2. Germline lookup yields CDR1 MNHEY and CDR2 SVGAGI. There are 15 residues in the CDR3. With V trimmed by 2 bases and J by 4 bases, 5 bases remained unmatched. The CDR3 DNA follows: TGTGCCAGCAGTTACACCGGACTAGCGGATTACGAGCAGTACTTC. Protein product: CASSYTGLADYEQYF.

In its sample, this clonotype was seen a few times. The J gene is TRBJ1-5, the V gene TRBV12-3 or TRBV12-4; D unresolved. V dropped 1 base and J dropped 7 bases, with 14 bases sitting between them. CDR3 size: 15 residues. CDR3 coding DNA: TGTGCCAGCAGTTTAGGCCTGCCAGGCGGCCAGCCCCAGCATTTT. Translation: CASSLGLPGGQPQHF.

Details on this clonotype: It may be a read error: a sequence one base away is much more abundant. This rearrangement joins TRBV19 to TRBJ2-1; D is uncertain. The V gene lost 5 bases and the J gene lost 9 bases, with 11 bases spanning the gap. The CDR3 has 12 amino acids. Germline CDR1 is LNHDA and CDR2 is SQIVND (reference sequence). The CDR3 protein is CASSANSVEQFF. Written as DNA, the CDR3 is TGTGCCAGTAGTGCTAACAGTGTTGAGCAGTTCTTC.

This clonotype was seen ten or more times. The genes are TRBV5-6 and TRBJ2-6, with 7 positions matching TRBD1. Germline trimming cut 2 bases from V and 4 bases from J; bases unmatched to any gene: 3. Per the germline V gene, CDR1 is SGHDT and CDR2 is YYEEEE. CDR3 length: 15 residues. The CDR3 reads CASSLTGVGANVLTF. CDR3 sequence (DNA): TGTGCCAGCAGCTTAACAGGGGTAGGGGCCAACGTCCTGACTTTC.

This clonotype occurred many times. The chain joins TRBV14 to TRBJ1-2; D ambiguous. V lost 4 bases to trimming and J lost 4 bases, with 7 bases between them. Germline V CDR1 and CDR2: SGHDN, FVKESK. The CDR3 totals 12 residues. CDR3: CASSPASYGYTF. Written as DNA, the CDR3 is TGTGCCAGCAGCCCCGCAAGCTATGGCTACACCTTC.

The table lists this clonotype with many counts. The chain is built from TRBV6-2 or TRBV6-3 and TRBJ2-1; D uncertain. Deletions cut 5 bases from V and 7 bases from J, with 12 bases between. CDR3 size: 13 residues. Germline CDR1 reads MNHEY; CDR2 reads SVGEGT. CDR3 region: CASSLSEANEQFF. The CDR3 region has the DNA TGTGCCAGCAGTCTGTCCGAGGCGAATGAGCAGTTCTTC.

This clonotype has a handful of counts. The chain combines TRBV23-1 with TRBJ2-2; D is ambiguous. TRBV23-1 is noted as an ORF with a role that remains uncertain. The CDR3 runs to 15 residues. Trimming cost V 4 bases and J 5 bases, with 14 bases left between them. CDR3 protein: CASSPDTPSTGELFF. The CDR3 coding sequence is TGCGCCAGCAGTCCCGACACACCCTCAACCGGGGAGCTGTTTTTT.

This clonotype appeared many times. The chain carries TRBV20-1 and TRBJ1-2; no clear D gene. CDR1 DFQATT and CDR2 SNEGSKA come from the germline V gene (reference sequence). This CDR3 comprises 13 residues. V was trimmed by 3 bases and J by 8 bases, leaving 16 bases between them. The chain's CDR3 is CSARMARSVGYTF. As DNA, the CDR3 is TGCAGTGCTAGGATGGCCCGGTCTGTGGGCTACACCTTC.

About this clonotype itself: It may be a read error: a sequence one base away is much more abundant. The chain links TRBV11-2 to TRBJ1-1; D ambiguous. The germline V gene encodes CDR1 SGHAT and CDR2 FQNNGV. The CDR3 length is 17 residues. The CDR3 region has the DNA TGTGCCAGGAGCTTCATTGGGTCGTGGGATAAGAAGTCTGAAGCTTTCTTT. This encodes CARSFIGSWDKKSEAFF.

This clonotype was counted between two and nine times. V is TRBV20-1 and J is TRBJ2-5; D is perhaps TRBD2 (6 bases). The V gene's germline CDR1 is DFQATT and CDR2 SNEGSKA (reference sequence). The CDR3 is made up of 13 amino acids. V was pared by 5 bases and J by 5 bases, with 15 bases between. The CDR3 DNA reads as TGCAGTGCTCGGAAGACTAGTCGGGAGACCCAGTACTTC. Protein product: CSARKTSRETQYF.

This clonotype was recorded at least ten times. The rearrangement links TRBV20-1 to TRBJ2-7; D gene ambiguous. Germline lookup yields CDR1 DFQATT and CDR2 SNEGSKA (reference sequence). The CDR3 has 14 amino acids. V lost 6 bases to trimming and J lost 0 bases, with 15 bases between them. The CDR3 DNA is TGCAGTGCCTATCACACTAAGACCTCCTACGAGCAGTACTTC. Translating it yields CSAYHTKTSYEQYF.

This clonotype showed up just once. With a much larger clone just one base away, this may be a read error. The V gene is TRBV18, the J gene TRBJ2-2; 10 bases align to TRBD2. Trimming at V came to 3 bases and at J to 4 bases, leaving 5 bases not matched to a gene. Germline V gene lookup returns CDR1 KGHSH and CDR2 LQKENI. CDR3 length: 16 amino acids. The CDR3 DNA follows: TGTGCCAGCTCACCGGGACTAGCGACCACCACCGGGGAGCTGTTTTTT. Its translation: CASSPGLATTTGELFF.

Concerning this clonotype itself: A much larger clone sits a single nucleotide away, making a read error possible. The chain links TRBV12-3 or TRBV12-4 to TRBJ2-7, with 8 positions matching TRBD2. The CDR3 extends over 15 amino acids. Trimming at V came to 7 bases and at J to 6 bases, leaving 14 bases not matched to a gene. In DNA form, the CDR3 reads TGTGCCAGCACACTCGGGAGTAGCGGGATGAGCGAGCAGTACTTC. Translated, it gives CASTLGSSGMSEQYF.

In its sample, this clonotype was seen many times. The chain combines TRBV20-1 with TRBJ2-2; D is perhaps TRBD2 (6 bases). From germline, CDR1 is DFQATT and CDR2 SNEGSKA (reference sequence). V gave up 2 bases and J gave up 5 bases, with 12 bases separating them. This CDR3 region has 14 residues. CDR3 coding DNA: TGCAGTGCTAGAAAATCCCGGGGGACCGGGGAGCTGTTTTTT. Its protein is CSARKSRGTGELFF.